This T cell receptor beta chain was identified during a study of T cells in Graves' hyperthyroidism and ophthalmopathy. Turning to the study itself: Pretreatment peripheral blood was obtained at initial diagnosis. The study, taken as a whole, reports: Before onset, ophthalmopathy was predicted by the model a median about six months earlier. Most thyroid clonotypes expanded above 0.001 appeared in blood too.

Using RNA transcripts as the source, TCR beta CDR3 regions were amplified. Carried out on the TCR CDR3, a first-round RT-PCR used the HTBI primer set. One entry per CDR3 protein results from TCRdb running MiXCR on the multiplex PCR reads. The table lists fewer than 400,000 distinct CDR3 sequences, more than 13% of them singletons, with around 30% in the top ten. A word on this clonotype: The antigen remains unidentified.

Germline V gives CDR1 SGHNT, CDR2 YENEEA. The CDR3 sequence is 16 residues long. V lost 0 bases to trimming and J lost 5 bases, with 11 bases between them. V gene TRBV11-3 combines with J gene TRBJ1-6, with D possibly TRBD1 on 5 matching bases. Sequenced material: blood. The TCR comes from a man aged 50 or older with Graves' ophthalmopathy. The CDR3 DNA reads TGTGCCAGCAGCTTAGATCGCACAGGAGATAATTCACCCCTCCACTTT. Translated, it gives CASSLDRTGDNSPLHF.